Listed below are T cell receptor beta chains from one sample, sequenced in a study of beta chain features in type 1 diabetes. Measured with immunoSEQ multiplex PCR; TCRdb has only the in-frame clones, and not every one. The sample includes 200,000 to 250,000 clones, over 65% seen only once; the top ten take roughly 0.048%. The sample taken for sequencing was naive CD4+ T cells from blood. The receptors were sampled from a man aged 25 to 40 in good health. The CDR3 runs from the conserved cysteine through the conserved F or W. The order of the fields is V gene, clone size, CDR3 length, J gene, D gene, CDR3 protein, CDR3 DNA. D genes are given only for firm matches. Only some rows state a clone size, as once, few, many or a class for expanded clones.

V: TRBV4-2; size: -; length: 13; J: TRBJ1-1; D: -; CDR3: CASSQRLNTEAFF; DNA: TGTGCCAGCAGCCAGAGGCTGAACACTGAAGCTTTCTTT
V: TRBV29-1; size: -; length: 12; J: TRBJ2-7; D: -; CDR3: CSVTVGSYEQYF; DNA: TGCAGCGTGACAGTCGGCTCCTACGAGCAGTACTTC
V: TRBV4-3; size: -; length: 18; J: TRBJ2-6; D: TRBD1; CDR3: CASSLRTGGLSGANVLTF; DNA: TGCGCCAGCAGCCTTCGGACAGGGGGTCTATCTGGGGCCAACGTCCTGACTTTC
V: TRBV30; size: -; length: 13; J: TRBJ1-2; D: -; CDR3: CAWNLRGSDGYTF; DNA: TGTGCCTGGAACTTGCGGGGCAGTGATGGCTACACCTTC
V: TRBV7-9; size: once; length: 11; J: TRBJ2-5; D: -; CDR3: CASTNTETQYF; DNA: TGTGCCAGCACCAATACGGAGACCCAGTACTTC
V: TRBV13; size: -; length: 16; J: TRBJ2-3; D: TRBD2; CDR3: CASSRSRAGGQNTQYF; DNA: TGTGCCAGCAGCCGCTCAAGAGCGGGAGGGCAGAATACGCAGTATTTT
V: TRBV15; size: -; length: 17; J: TRBJ1-5; D: TRBD1; CDR3: CATSSNPGQALGQPQHF; DNA: TGTGCCACCAGCAGTAACCCGGGACAGGCTTTGGGTCAGCCCCAGCATTTT
V: TRBV11-2; size: -; length: 15; J: TRBJ2-5; D: -; CDR3: CASSSRDVGQETQYF; DNA: TGTGCCAGCAGCTCCCGGGACGTCGGTCAAGAGACCCAGTACTTC
V: TRBV30; size: -; length: 14; J: TRBJ2-1; D: -; CDR3: CAWAQMNSYNEQFF; DNA: TGTGCCTGGGCCCAGATGAATTCCTACAATGAGCAGTTCTTC
V: TRBV29-1; size: -; length: 12; J: TRBJ1-2; D: -; CDR3: CSATGPLDGYTF; DNA: TGCAGCGCCACAGGTCCCTTGGATGGCTACACCTTC
V: TRBV7-2; size: -; length: 16; J: TRBJ1-1; D: -; CDR3: CASTSESGRVNTEAFF; DNA: TGTGCCAGCACCAGCGAATCCGGCAGGGTGAACACTGAAGCTTTCTTT
V: TRBV7-9; size: -; length: 13; J: TRBJ1-5; D: -; CDR3: CASSLESNQPQHF; DNA: TGTGCCAGCAGCTTAGAGAGCAATCAGCCCCAGCATTTT
V: TRBV25-1; size: -; length: 15; J: TRBJ2-3; D: -; CDR3: CASSGFRGSTDTQYF; DNA: TGTGCCAGCAGTGGATTTCGGGGGAGCACAGATACGCAGTATTTT
V: TRBV29-1; size: few; length: 15; J: TRBJ2-1; D: TRBD2; CDR3: CSVLPGLADYNEQFF; DNA: TGCAGCGTTCTCCCCGGGCTAGCGGATTACAATGAGCAGTTCTTC
V: TRBV10-2; size: -; length: 11; J: TRBJ2-7; D: -; CDR3: CASSGRLEQYF; DNA: TGCGCCAGCAGTGGCCGGTTGGAGCAGTACTTC
V: TRBV29-1; size: few; length: 11; J: TRBJ2-1; D: -; CDR3: CSVDRYNEQFF; DNA: TGCAGCGTTGACAGGTACAATGAGCAGTTCTTC
V: TRBV5-1; size: few; length: 14; J: TRBJ2-7; D: TRBD1; CDR3: CASSHGQGIYEQYF; DNA: TGCGCCAGCAGCCACGGACAGGGGATATACGAGCAGTACTTC
V: TRBV4-2; size: -; length: 16; J: TRBJ2-1; D: -; CDR3: CASSFEVGLGVNEQFF; DNA: TGTGCCAGCAGCTTCGAGGTTGGGCTTGGGGTGAATGAGCAGTTCTTC
V: TRBV30; size: few; length: 13; J: TRBJ1-4; D: -; CDR3: CAFWQAGKEKLFF; DNA: TGTGCCTTTTGGCAGGCAGGGAAAGAAAAACTGTTTTTT
V: TRBV7-2; size: few; length: 13; J: TRBJ2-1; D: -; CDR3: CASTDSSYNEQFF; DNA: TGTGCCAGCACCGACAGCTCCTACAATGAGCAGTTCTTC
V: TRBV30; size: -; length: 14; J: TRBJ2-1; D: TRBD2; CDR3: CAWSGGLAGYEQFF; DNA: TGTGCCTGGAGCGGGGGACTAGCGGGGTATGAGCAGTTCTTC
V: TRBV28; size: -; length: 15; J: TRBJ2-2; D: -; CDR3: CASSPPLASAGELFF; DNA: TGTGCCAGCAGTCCCCCCTTGGCATCGGCCGGGGAGCTGTTTTTT
V: TRBV5-1; size: few; length: 14; J: TRBJ2-5; D: -; CDR3: CASSLSDSQETQYF; DNA: TGCGCCAGCAGCTTATCAGATTCACAAGAGACCCAGTACTTC
V: TRBV28; size: -; length: 19; J: TRBJ2-4; D: -; CDR3: CASSLPAGWGRLAKNIQYF; DNA: TGTGCCAGCAGTTTACCCGCAGGCTGGGGACGACTAGCCAAAAACATTCAGTACTTC
V: TRBV29-1; size: -; length: 15; J: TRBJ2-7; D: -; CDR3: CSASPAGASIYEQYF; DNA: TGCAGCGCCTCTCCGGCCGGGGCCTCCATCTACGAGCAGTACTTC
V: TRBV30; size: -; length: 11; J: TRBJ1-1; D: -; CDR3: CACNMNTEAFF; DNA: TGTGCCTGTAACATGAACACTGAAGCTTTCTTT
V: TRBV19; size: -; length: 14; J: TRBJ1-5; D: -; CDR3: CASSIIPKNQPQHF; DNA: TGTGCCAGTAGTATTATACCGAAAAATCAGCCCCAGCATTTT
V: TRBV4-3; size: -; length: 14; J: TRBJ2-7; D: -; CDR3: CASSQDRVVYEQYF; DNA: TGCGCCAGCAGCCAAGATCGTGTCGTCTACGAGCAGTACTTC
V: TRBV29-1; size: -; length: 13; J: TRBJ1-1; D: -; CDR3: CSVENRLNTEAFF; DNA: TGCAGCGTTGAAAACAGGTTGAACACTGAAGCTTTCTTT
V: TRBV10-3; size: -; length: 11; J: TRBJ1-2; D: -; CDR3: CAIVSGDGYTF; DNA: TGTGCCATCGTTAGTGGGGATGGCTACACCTTC
V: TRBV29-1; size: -; length: 11; J: TRBJ2-7; D: TRBD2; CDR3: CSVASGYEQYF; DNA: TGCAGCGTTGCTAGCGGGTACGAGCAGTACTTC
V: TRBV9; size: -; length: 8; J: TRBJ2-5; D: -; CDR3: CASSVGDF; DNA: TGTGCCAGCAGCGTAGGTGACTTC
V: TRBV2; size: -; length: 13; J: TRBJ2-3; D: -; CDR3: CASRGRVADTQYF; DNA: TGTGCCAGCAGGGGGCGGGTGGCAGATACGCAGTATTTT
V: TRBV5-4; size: -; length: 14; J: TRBJ2-4; D: TRBD1; CDR3: CASSSGGQGNIQYF; DNA: TGTGCCAGCAGCTCCGGCGGACAGGGGAACATTCAGTACTTC
V: TRBV29-1; size: -; length: 13; J: TRBJ2-3; D: TRBD1; CDR3: CSVSGQGANTQYF; DNA: TGCAGCGTCTCTGGACAGGGGGCAAATACGCAGTATTTT